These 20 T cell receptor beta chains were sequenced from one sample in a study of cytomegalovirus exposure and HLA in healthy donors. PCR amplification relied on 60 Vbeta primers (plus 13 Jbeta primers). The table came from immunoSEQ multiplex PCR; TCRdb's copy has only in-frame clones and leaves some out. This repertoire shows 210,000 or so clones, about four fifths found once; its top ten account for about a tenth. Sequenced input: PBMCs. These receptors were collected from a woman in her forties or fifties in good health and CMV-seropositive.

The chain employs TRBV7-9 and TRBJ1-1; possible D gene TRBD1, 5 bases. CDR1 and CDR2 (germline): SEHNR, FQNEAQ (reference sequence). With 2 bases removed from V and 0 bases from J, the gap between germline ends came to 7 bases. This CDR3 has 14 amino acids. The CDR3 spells CASSLKGVNTEAFF. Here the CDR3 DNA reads TGTGCCAGCAGCTTAAAAGGGGTGAACACTGAAGCTTTCTTT.

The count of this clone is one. The CDR3 DNA is TGTGCCAGCAGAGGGCTGGACCGCTACGAGCAGTACTTC. This codes for CASRGLDRYEQYF. The chain joins TRBV19 to TRBJ2-7, with a weak D call TRBD2 (5 bases). Germline V gene lookup returns CDR1 LNHDA and CDR2 SQIVND (reference sequence). V dropped 9 bases and J dropped 3 bases, with 15 bases sitting between them. There are 13 residues in the CDR3.

The CDR3 here is CASSTGPEQYF. In nucleotides, the CDR3 is TGTGCCAGCAGCACGGGTCCCGAGCAGTACTTC. The rearrangement links TRBV7-2 to TRBJ2-7; D ambiguous. The CDR3 consists of 11 residues. Germline CDR1 and CDR2: SGHTA and FQGNSA. V shed 5 bases and J shed 6 bases, with 8 bases lying between them. The full variable domain, completed using reference TRBV7-2 and TRBJ2-7, is GAGVSQSPSNKVTEKGKDVELRCDPISGHTALYWYRQSLGQGLEFLIYFQGNSAPDKSGLPSDRFSAERTGGSVSTLTIQRTQQEDSAVYLCASSTGPEQYFGPGTRLTVT.

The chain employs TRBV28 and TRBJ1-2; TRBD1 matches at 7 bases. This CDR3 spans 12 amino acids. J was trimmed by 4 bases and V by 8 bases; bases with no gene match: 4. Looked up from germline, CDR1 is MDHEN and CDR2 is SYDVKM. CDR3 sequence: CASGGGRYGYTF. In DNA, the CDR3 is TGTGCCAGCGGAGGGGGCCGCTATGGCTACACCTTC.

CDR3 region: CASSSTGQGNGYTF. The CDR3 DNA reads as TGCGCCAGCAGCTCTACGGGACAGGGTAATGGCTACACCTTC. The chain is built from TRBV5-1 and TRBJ1-2; 9 bases are shared with TRBD1. The CDR3 runs 14 residues. The germline V gene encodes CDR1 SGHRS and CDR2 YFSETQ. V trimming: 3 bases; J trimming: 6 bases; junction bases outside the gene matches: 6.

CDR3 in amino acids: CASRATGGNYGYTF. Here the CDR3 DNA reads TGTGCCAGCAGAGCGACAGGGGGGAACTATGGCTACACCTTC. The V gene is TRBV6-4, the J gene TRBJ1-2; 9 nucleotides align to TRBD1. Germline CDR1 reads MRHNA; CDR2 reads SNTAGT. CDR3 length equals 14 residues. J gave up 2 bases and V 6 bases, and 4 bases lay outside the gene matches.

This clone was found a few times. CDR3 in DNA: TGTGCCAGCAGTCGAAGCCTTCGTCGGGGTTTGAACACTGAAGCTTTCTTT. Amino acids: CASSRSLRRGLNTEAFF. The rearrangement joins TRBV7-9 to TRBJ1-1; D remains ambiguous. Trimming stripped 6 bases from V and 0 bases from J, with 20 bases between. The CDR3 spans 17 residues. CDR1 SEHNR and CDR2 FQNEAQ come from the germline V gene (reference sequence).

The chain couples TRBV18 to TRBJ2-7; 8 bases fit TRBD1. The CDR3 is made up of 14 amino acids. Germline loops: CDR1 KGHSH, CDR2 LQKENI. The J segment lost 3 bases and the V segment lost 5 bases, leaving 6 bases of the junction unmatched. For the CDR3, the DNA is TGTGCCAGCTCAGATAGGACAGGGAACTACGAGCAGTACTTC. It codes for CASSDRTGNYEQYF.

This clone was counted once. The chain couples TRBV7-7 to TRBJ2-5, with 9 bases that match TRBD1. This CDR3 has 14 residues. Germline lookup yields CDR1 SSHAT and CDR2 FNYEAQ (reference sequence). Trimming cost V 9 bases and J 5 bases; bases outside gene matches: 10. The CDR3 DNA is TGTGCCAGTCAACAGGGGGCGTGGGAGGAGACCCAGTACTTC. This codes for CASQQGAWEETQYF.

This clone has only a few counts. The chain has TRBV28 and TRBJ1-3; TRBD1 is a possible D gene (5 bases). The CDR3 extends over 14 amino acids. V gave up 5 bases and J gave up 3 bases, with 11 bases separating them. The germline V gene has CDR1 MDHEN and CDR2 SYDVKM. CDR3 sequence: CASSISGIGNTIYF. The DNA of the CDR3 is TGTGCCAGCAGTATATCAGGGATTGGAAACACCATATATTTT.

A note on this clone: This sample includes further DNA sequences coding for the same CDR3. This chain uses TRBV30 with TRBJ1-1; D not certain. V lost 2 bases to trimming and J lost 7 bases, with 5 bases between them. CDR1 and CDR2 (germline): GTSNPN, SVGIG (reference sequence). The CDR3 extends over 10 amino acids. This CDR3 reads CAWSRSEAFF. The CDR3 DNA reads TGTGCCTGGAGTCGCAGTGAAGCTTTCTTT.

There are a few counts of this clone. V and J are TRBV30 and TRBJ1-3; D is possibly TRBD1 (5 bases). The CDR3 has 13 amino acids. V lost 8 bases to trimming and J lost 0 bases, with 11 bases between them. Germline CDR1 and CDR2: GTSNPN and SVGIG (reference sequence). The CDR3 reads CAAHRYSGNTIYF. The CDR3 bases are TGTGCCGCCCACAGGTACTCTGGAAACACCATATATTTT.

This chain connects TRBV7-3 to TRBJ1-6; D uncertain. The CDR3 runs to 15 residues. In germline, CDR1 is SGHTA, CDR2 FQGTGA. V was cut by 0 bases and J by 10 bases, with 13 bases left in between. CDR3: CASSLTGDIGSPLHF. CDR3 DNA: TGTGCCAGCAGCTTAACGGGCGACATCGGCTCACCCCTCCACTTT.

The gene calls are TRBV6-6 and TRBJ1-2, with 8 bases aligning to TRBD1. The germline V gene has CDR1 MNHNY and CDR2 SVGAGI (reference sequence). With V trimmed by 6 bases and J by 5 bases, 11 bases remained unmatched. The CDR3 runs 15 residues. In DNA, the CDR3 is TGTGCCAGCAGCTCCACCGACAGGGGAGGGTATGGCTACACCTTC. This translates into CASSSTDRGGYGYTF.

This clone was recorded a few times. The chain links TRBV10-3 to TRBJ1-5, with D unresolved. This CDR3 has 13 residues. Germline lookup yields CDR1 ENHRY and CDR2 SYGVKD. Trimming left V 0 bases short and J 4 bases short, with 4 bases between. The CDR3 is CAISESRNQPQHF. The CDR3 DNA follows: TGTGCCATCAGTGAGTCGAGGAATCAGCCCCAGCATTTT.

The CDR3, as DNA: TGTGCCTGGAGCGGCTGGGGGGGGCCCGATACGCAGTATTTT. This codes for CAWSGWGGPDTQYF. This chain joins TRBV30 and TRBJ2-3, with D possibly matching TRBD2 (7 bases). The CDR3 extends over 14 amino acids. V was shortened by 3 bases and J by 6 bases, with 16 bases between the two germline ends. Germline CDR1 and CDR2: GTSNPN and SVGIG (reference sequence).

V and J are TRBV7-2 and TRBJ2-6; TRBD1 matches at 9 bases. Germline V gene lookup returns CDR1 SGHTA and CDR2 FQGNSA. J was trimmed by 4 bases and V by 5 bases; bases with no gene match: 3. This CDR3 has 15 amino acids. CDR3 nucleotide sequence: TGTGCCAGCAGCCTACAGGGGGCAGGGGCCAACGTCCTGACTTTC. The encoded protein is CASSLQGAGANVLTF.

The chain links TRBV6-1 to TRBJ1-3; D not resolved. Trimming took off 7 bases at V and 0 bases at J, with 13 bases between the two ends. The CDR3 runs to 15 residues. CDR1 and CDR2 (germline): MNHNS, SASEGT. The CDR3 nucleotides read TGTGCCAGCACCTTTGAGGATAGCTCTGGAAACACCATATATTTT. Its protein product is CASTFEDSSGNTIYF.

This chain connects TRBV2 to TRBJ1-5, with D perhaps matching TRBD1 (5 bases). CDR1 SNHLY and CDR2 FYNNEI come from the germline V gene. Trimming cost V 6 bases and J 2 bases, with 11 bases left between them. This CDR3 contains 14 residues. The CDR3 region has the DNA TGTGCCAGCAGCCAGGGATTTGGCAATCAGCCCCAGCATTTT. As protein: CASSQGFGNQPQHF.

This CDR3 is CASSELFAGVGNQPQHF. CDR3 sequence (DNA): TGTGCCAGCAGTGAATTATTTGCGGGGGTCGGCAATCAGCCCCAGCATTTT. This chain uses TRBV6-1 with TRBJ1-5; TRBD1 might be the D (5 bases). The CDR3 spans 17 residues. V lost 2 bases, J lost 2 bases, and 16 bases lay in between. The germline V gene encodes CDR1 MNHNS and CDR2 SASEGT.